This T cell receptor (beta chain) was retrieved from a study of regulatory T cells in long-lasting Graves disease. Time point defined: persistent/refractory GD, antithyroid drugs over 5 years with positive TRAb. After RNA was extracted from PBMCs, the TCR library was made from it. EDTA tubes received about 10 milliliters of collected peripheral blood. Overall study findings and caveats: Few sampled subjects may have lowered accuracy. The number of shared public clonotypes was higher in persistent patients (around 2,700) than new patients (around 890).

Construction of the TCR beta libraries employed iRepertoire HTBI primers in conjunction with Arm-PCR of CDR3 regions. TCRdb reprocessed the multiplex PCR reads with MiXCR, giving one entry per CDR3 protein. The sample lists 500,000 to 800,000 distinct CDR3 sequences; about 32% were seen once. About this clonotype: Its antigen is not identified. Likely a read error: the CDR3 ends without its conserved phenylalanine or tryptophan.

This CDR3 is built from 14 residues. Deletions cut 2 bases from V and 2 bases from J, with 9 bases between. Germline V CDR1 and CDR2: MNHEY, SVGAGI. The input for sequencing was peripheral blood mononuclear cells (PBMCs), taken when the disease was refractory, from a patient treated with antithyroid drugs. The TCR originated in a female donor with Graves disease. The gene calls are TRBV6-5 and TRBJ1-1; D is uncertain. This chain's CDR3 is CASSYPTLNTEAFL. DNA of the CDR3: TGTGCCAGCAGTTACCCGACACTAAACACTGAAGCTTTCCTT.